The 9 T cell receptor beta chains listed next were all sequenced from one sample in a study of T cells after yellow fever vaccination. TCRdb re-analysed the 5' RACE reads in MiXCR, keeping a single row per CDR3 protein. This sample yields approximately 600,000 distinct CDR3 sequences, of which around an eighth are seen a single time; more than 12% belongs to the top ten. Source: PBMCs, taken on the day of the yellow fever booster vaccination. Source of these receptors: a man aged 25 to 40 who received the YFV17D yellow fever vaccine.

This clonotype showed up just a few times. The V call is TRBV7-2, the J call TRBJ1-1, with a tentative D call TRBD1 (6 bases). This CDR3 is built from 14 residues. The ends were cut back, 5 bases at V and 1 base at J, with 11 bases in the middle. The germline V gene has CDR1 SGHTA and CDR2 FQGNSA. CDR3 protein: CASSIPQGNTEAFF. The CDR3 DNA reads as TGTGCCAGCAGCATCCCACAGGGGAACACTGAAGCTTTCTTT.

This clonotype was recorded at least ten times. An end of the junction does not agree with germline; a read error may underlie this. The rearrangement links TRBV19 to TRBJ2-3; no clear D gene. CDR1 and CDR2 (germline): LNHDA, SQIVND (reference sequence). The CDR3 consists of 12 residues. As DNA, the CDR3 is TGCGCCAGCAGCGCCTCCACAGATACGCAGTATTTT. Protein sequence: CASSASTDTQYF.

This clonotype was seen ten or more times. The CDR3 region is CASSPLGETQYF. CDR3 nucleotides: TGTGCCAGCAGCCCACTCGGGGAGACCCAGTACTTC. The rearrangement uses TRBV18 and TRBJ2-5; D is unresolved. Germline CDR1 and CDR2: KGHSH and LQKENI. V lost 8 bases and J 5 bases, leaving 12 bases between the germline ends. The CDR3 consists of 12 residues.

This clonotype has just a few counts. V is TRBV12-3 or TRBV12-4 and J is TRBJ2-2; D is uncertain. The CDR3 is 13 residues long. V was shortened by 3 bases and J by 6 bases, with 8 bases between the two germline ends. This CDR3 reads CASSLPAPGELFF. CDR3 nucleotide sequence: TGTGCCAGCAGTTTGCCCGCGCCCGGGGAGCTGTTTTTT.

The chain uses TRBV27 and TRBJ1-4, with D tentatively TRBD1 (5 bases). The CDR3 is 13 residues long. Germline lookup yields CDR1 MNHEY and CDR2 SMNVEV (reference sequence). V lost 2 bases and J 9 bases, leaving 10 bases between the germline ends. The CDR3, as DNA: TGTGCCAGCAGTTTACAGGGTGACAAAAAACTGTTTTTT. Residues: CASSLQGDKKLFF.

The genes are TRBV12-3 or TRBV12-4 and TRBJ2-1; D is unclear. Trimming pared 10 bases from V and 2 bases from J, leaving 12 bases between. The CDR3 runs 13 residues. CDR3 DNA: TGTGCCACCTGCGGCGGAGCCTACAATGAGCAGTTCTTC. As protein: CATCGGAYNEQFF.

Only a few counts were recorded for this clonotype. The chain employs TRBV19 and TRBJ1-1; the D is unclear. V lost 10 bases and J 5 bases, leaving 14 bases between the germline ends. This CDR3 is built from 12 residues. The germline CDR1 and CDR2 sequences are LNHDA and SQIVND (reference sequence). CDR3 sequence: CATSALRTEAFF. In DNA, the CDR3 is TGTGCCACCTCCGCCCTAAGGACTGAAGCTTTCTTT.

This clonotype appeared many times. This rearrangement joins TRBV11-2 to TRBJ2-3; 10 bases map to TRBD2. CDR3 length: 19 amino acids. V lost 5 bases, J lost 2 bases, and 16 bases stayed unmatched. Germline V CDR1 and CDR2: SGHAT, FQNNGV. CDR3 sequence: CASSPTRLAGVPLTDTQYF. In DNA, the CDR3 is TGTGCCAGCAGCCCCACCAGGCTAGCGGGAGTACCCCTCACAGATACGCAGTATTTT.

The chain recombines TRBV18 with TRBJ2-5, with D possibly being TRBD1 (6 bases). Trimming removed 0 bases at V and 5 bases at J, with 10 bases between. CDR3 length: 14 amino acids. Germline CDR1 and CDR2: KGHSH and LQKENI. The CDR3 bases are TGTGCCAGCTCACCACCTAACAGGGAGGAGACCCAGTACTTC. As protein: CASSPPNREETQYF.